This entry features one TCR beta chain sequence. This sample was included in a study of T cell changes during pregnancy in multiple sclerosis. The junction had 2 bases not matched to a gene; V was cut back by 4 bases and J by 2 bases. The CDR3 sequence is 15 residues long. Germline V lookup: CDR1 MGHRA, CDR2 YSYEKL. The assay was immunoSEQ multiplex PCR, and TCRdb's table has in-frame clones only and misses some. The data show 99,000 or so clones, with approximately 93% seen just once and less than 1% held by the top ten. The genes are TRBV4-1 and TRBJ2-7; 13 bases fit TRBD2. Sequenced here: peripheral blood, sampled after pregnancy. The sequence was collected from a female donor with multiple sclerosis, enrolled in a pregnancy study. The CDR3 DNA follows: TGCGCCAGCAGCCCACTAGCGGGAGGGACCTACGAGCAGTACTTC. Amino acid sequence: CASSPLAGGTYEQYF.